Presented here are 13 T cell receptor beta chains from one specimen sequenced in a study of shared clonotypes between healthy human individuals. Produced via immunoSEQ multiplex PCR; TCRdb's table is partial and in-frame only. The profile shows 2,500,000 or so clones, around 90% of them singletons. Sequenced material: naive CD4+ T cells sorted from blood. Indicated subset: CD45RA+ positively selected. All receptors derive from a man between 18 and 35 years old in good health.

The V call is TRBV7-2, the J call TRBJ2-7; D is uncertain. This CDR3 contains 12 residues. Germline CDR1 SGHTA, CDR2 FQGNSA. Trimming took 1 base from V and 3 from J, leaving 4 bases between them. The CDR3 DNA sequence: TGTGCCAGCAGCTTAGTGGTCTACGAGCAGTACTTC. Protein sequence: CASSLVVYEQYF.

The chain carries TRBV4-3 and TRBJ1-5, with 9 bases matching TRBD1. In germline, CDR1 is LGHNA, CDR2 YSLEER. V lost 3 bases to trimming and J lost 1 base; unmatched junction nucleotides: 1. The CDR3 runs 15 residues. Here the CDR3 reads CASSQGQGSNQPQHF. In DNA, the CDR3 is TGCGCCAGCAGCCAGGGACAGGGAAGCAATCAGCCCCAGCATTTT.

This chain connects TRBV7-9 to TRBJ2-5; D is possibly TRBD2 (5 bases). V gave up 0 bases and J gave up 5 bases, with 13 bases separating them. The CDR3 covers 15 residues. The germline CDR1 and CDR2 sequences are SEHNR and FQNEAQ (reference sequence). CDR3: CASSLARASRETQYF. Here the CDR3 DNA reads TGTGCCAGCAGCTTAGCGCGGGCTAGCCGGGAGACCCAGTACTTC.

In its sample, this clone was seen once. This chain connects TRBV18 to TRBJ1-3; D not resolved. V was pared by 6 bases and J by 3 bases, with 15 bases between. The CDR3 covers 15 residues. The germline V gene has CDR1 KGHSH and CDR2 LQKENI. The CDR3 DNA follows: TGTGCCAGCTCCCCGACTTTGACGGGTGGAAACACCATATATTTT. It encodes CASSPTLTGGNTIYF.

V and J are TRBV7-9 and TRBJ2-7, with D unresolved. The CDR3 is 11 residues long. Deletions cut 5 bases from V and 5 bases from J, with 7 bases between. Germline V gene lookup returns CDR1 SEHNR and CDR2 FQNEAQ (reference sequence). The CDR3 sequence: CASSSRDEQYF. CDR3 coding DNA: TGTGCCAGCAGCAGTCGGGACGAGCAGTACTTC.

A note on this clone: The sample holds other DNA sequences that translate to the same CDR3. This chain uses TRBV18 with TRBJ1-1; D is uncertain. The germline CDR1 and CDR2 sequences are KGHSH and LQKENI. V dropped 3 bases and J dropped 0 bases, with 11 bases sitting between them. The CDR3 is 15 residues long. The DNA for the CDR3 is TGTGCCAGCTCACCTCCTGGGAGAATGAACACTGAAGCTTTCTTT. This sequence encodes CASSPPGRMNTEAFF.

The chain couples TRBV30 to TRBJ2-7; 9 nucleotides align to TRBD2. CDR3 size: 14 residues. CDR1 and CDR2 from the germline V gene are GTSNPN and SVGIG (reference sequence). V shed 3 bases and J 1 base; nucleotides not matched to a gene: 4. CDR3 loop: CAWRTLAGSYEQYF. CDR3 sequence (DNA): TGTGCCTGGAGGACCCTAGCGGGATCCTACGAGCAGTACTTC.

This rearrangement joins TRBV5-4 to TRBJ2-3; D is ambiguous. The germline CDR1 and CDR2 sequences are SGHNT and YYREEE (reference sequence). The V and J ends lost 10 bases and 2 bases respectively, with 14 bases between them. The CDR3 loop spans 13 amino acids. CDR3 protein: CAFSRSFTDTQYF. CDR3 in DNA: TGTGCCTTTTCCAGAAGCTTCACAGATACGCAGTATTTT.

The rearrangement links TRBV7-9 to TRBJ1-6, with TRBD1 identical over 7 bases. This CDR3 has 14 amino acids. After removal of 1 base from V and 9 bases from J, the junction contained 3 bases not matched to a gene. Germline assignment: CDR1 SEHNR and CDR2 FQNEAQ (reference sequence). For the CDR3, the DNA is TGTGCCAGCAGCTTAGTCCAGGGGGGTTCACCCCTCCACTTT. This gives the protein CASSLVQGGSPLHF.

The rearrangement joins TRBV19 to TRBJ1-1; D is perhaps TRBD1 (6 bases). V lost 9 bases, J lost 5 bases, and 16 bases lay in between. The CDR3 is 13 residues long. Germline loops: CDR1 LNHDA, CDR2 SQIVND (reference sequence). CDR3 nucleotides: TGTGCCAGCAGGGGTGGGCGTGAGACTGAAGCTTTCTTT. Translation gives CASRGGRETEAFF.

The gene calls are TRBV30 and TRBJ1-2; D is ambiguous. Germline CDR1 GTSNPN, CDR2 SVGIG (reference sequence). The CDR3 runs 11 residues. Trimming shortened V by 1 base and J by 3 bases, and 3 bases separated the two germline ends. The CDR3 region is CAWSADYGYTF. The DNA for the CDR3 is TGTGCCTGGAGTGCAGACTATGGCTACACCTTC.

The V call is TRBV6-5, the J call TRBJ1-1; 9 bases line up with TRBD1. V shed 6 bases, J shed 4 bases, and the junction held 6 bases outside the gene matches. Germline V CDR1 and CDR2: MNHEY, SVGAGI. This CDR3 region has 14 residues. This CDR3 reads CASRRDRAITEAFF. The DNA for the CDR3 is TGTGCCAGCAGGAGGGACAGGGCGATCACTGAAGCTTTCTTT.

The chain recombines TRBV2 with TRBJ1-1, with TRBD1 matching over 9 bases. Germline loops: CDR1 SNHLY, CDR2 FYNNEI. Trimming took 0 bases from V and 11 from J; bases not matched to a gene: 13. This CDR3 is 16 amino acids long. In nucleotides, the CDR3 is TGTGCCAGCAGTGAAGCGCGTTACAGGGGGCTAGAAGCCGCTTTCTTT. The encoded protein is CASSEARYRGLEAAFF.